The rows below give T cell receptor beta chains drawn from one sample of a study of cytomegalovirus exposure and HLA in healthy donors. The assay was immunoSEQ multiplex PCR, and TCRdb's table has in-frame clones only and misses some. This sample's clone table lists roughly 34,000 clones. The sequenced material came from PBMCs. The receptors originated from a woman in her forties in good health and CMV-seropositive. Each CDR3 is given with its conserved first and last residue. The D gene is left open where the match is weak.

cdr3_length: 14
j_call: TRBJ2-7
v_call: TRBV6-5
d_call: TRBD1
cdr3_nt: TGTGCCAGCTCTCTCGGACAGGGGGCCTACGAGCAGTACTTC
cdr3_aa: CASSLGQGAYEQYF

cdr3_length: 12
j_call: TRBJ1-3
v_call: TRBV9
d_call: NA
cdr3_nt: TGTGCCAGCAGCGTCGGTGGAAACACCATATATTTT
cdr3_aa: CASSVGGNTIYF

cdr3_length: 15
j_call: TRBJ2-5
v_call: TRBV9
d_call: TRBD2
cdr3_nt: TGTGCCAGCAGCGTATACGCGGGAGCGTTAGAGACCCAGTACTTC
cdr3_aa: CASSVYAGALETQYF

cdr3_length: 14
j_call: TRBJ2-1
v_call: TRBV30
d_call: TRBD2
cdr3_nt: TGTGCCTGGGACCTAGCGGGCTTTTACAATGAGCAGTTCTTC
cdr3_aa: CAWDLAGFYNEQFF

cdr3_length: 12
j_call: TRBJ2-1
v_call: TRBV6-6
d_call: NA
cdr3_nt: TGTGCCAGCAATAAGGAAAGCGATGAGCAGTTCTTC
cdr3_aa: CASNKESDEQFF

cdr3_length: 10
j_call: TRBJ1-2
v_call: TRBV19
d_call: NA
cdr3_nt: TGTGCCTCTAGAGGCTATGGCTACACCTTC
cdr3_aa: CASRGYGYTF

cdr3_length: 13
j_call: TRBJ2-3
v_call: TRBV6-1
d_call: TRBD1
cdr3_nt: TGTGCCAGCAGTACCGGGACAGGCAATACGCAGTATTTT
cdr3_aa: CASSTGTGNTQYF

cdr3_length: 17
j_call: TRBJ2-1
v_call: TRBV30
d_call: TRBD2
cdr3_nt: TGTGCCTGGATGGCCGGGACTAGCGGGATTAGACACAATGAGCAGTTCTTC
cdr3_aa: CAWMAGTSGIRHNEQFF

cdr3_length: 16
j_call: TRBJ2-6
v_call: TRBV5-4
d_call: TRBD1
cdr3_nt: TGTGCCAGCAGCTGGGGACAGCCCTCTGGGGCCAACGTCCTGACTTTC
cdr3_aa: CASSWGQPSGANVLTF

cdr3_length: 11
j_call: TRBJ2-7
v_call: TRBV11-2
d_call: NA
cdr3_nt: TGTGCCAGCAGTGCTAACTACGAGCAGTACTTC
cdr3_aa: CASSANYEQYF

cdr3_length: 13
j_call: TRBJ2-2
v_call: TRBV10-2
d_call: NA
cdr3_nt: TGCGCCAGCAGTGGAGAGGGGGCCGGGGAGCTGTTTTTT
cdr3_aa: CASSGEGAGELFF

cdr3_length: 15
j_call: TRBJ2-7
v_call: TRBV5-1
d_call: TRBD1
cdr3_nt: TGCGCCAGCAGCTTGCTAAGGACAGGGAATAACGAGCAGTACTTC
cdr3_aa: CASSLLRTGNNEQYF

cdr3_length: 14
j_call: TRBJ2-7
v_call: TRBV9
d_call: TRBD2
cdr3_nt: TGTGCCAGCAGCTTGACTAGCGGGGGTTACGAGCAGTACTTC
cdr3_aa: CASSLTSGGYEQYF

cdr3_length: 15
j_call: TRBJ1-5
v_call: TRBV10-3
d_call: NA
cdr3_nt: TGTGCCATCAGCCAAGGCGGACAGTTAACTCAGCCCCAGCATTTT
cdr3_aa: CAISQGGQLTQPQHF

cdr3_length: 15
j_call: TRBJ2-7
v_call: TRBV18
d_call: NA
cdr3_nt: TGTGCCAGCTCACCCCCAGGACAGTTACCCTACGAGCAGTACTTC
cdr3_aa: CASSPPGQLPYEQYF

cdr3_length: 17
j_call: TRBJ2-1
v_call: TRBV7-9
d_call: TRBD2
cdr3_nt: TGTGCCAGCAGCCCCCGACCGACTAGCGGGAGGTGGTATGAGCAGTTCTTC
cdr3_aa: CASSPRPTSGRWYEQFF

cdr3_length: 13
j_call: TRBJ2-7
v_call: TRBV30
d_call: NA
cdr3_nt: TGTGCCTGGAGAGACAGGGCGGGGTACGAGCAGTACTTC
cdr3_aa: CAWRDRAGYEQYF

cdr3_length: 13
j_call: TRBJ1-5
v_call: TRBV7-7
d_call: NA
cdr3_nt: TGTGCCAGCAGCTTAGACAGGAATCAGCACCAGCATTTT
cdr3_aa: CASSLDRNQHQHF

cdr3_length: 17
j_call: TRBJ2-2
v_call: TRBV18
d_call: TRBD2
cdr3_nt: TGTGCCAGCTCACCAGGAACTAGCGGGAGAGACACCGGGGAGCTGTTTTTT
cdr3_aa: CASSPGTSGRDTGELFF

cdr3_length: 13
j_call: TRBJ2-7
v_call: TRBV6-5
d_call: TRBD2
cdr3_nt: TGTGCCAGCAGTTACAGCGGGGCCCGGGAGCAGTACTTC
cdr3_aa: CASSYSGAREQYF

cdr3_length: 13
j_call: TRBJ1-1
v_call: TRBV6-1
d_call: NA
cdr3_nt: TGTGCCAGCAGTGAAGTTTCGCCAGAAGAAGCTTTCTTT
cdr3_aa: CASSEVSPEEAFF

cdr3_length: 13
j_call: TRBJ2-7
v_call: TRBV5-6
d_call: TRBD1
cdr3_nt: TGTGCCAGCAGCAGGACAGGGGTGAGCGAGCAGTACTTC
cdr3_aa: CASSRTGVSEQYF

cdr3_length: 14
j_call: TRBJ2-7
v_call: TRBV5-8
d_call: TRBD1
cdr3_nt: TGTGCCAGCAGCACCGGGACAGGTGATCCCGAGCAGTACTTC
cdr3_aa: CASSTGTGDPEQYF

cdr3_length: 16
j_call: TRBJ1-4
v_call: TRBV4-1
d_call: TRBD1
cdr3_nt: TGCGCCAGCAGCCAAGCCCGAGGGACAGGGGTTGAAAAACTGTTTTTT
cdr3_aa: CASSQARGTGVEKLFF

cdr3_length: 16
j_call: TRBJ1-2
v_call: TRBV12-5
d_call: NA
cdr3_nt: TGTGCTAGTGGTTTGGGACTAACCAGACTAGGCTATGGCTACACCTTC
cdr3_aa: CASGLGLTRLGYGYTF

cdr3_length: 17
j_call: TRBJ2-3
v_call: TRBV4-3
d_call: NA
cdr3_nt: TGCGCCAGCAGCCAAGAAAGGGGGGGGGCTTACACAGATACGCAGTATTTT
cdr3_aa: CASSQERGGAYTDTQYF

cdr3_length: 11
j_call: TRBJ1-1
v_call: TRBV30
d_call: TRBD1
cdr3_nt: TGTGCCTGGACCACAGGGGGGGCGGCTTTCTTT
cdr3_aa: CAWTTGGAAFF

cdr3_length: 15
j_call: TRBJ2-7
v_call: TRBV11-3
d_call: TRBD1
cdr3_nt: TGTGCCAGCAGCCGAACGGGACAGTTCCCTTACGAGCAGTACTTC
cdr3_aa: CASSRTGQFPYEQYF

cdr3_length: 15
j_call: TRBJ2-1
v_call: TRBV4-3
d_call: TRBD2
cdr3_nt: TGCGCCAGCAGCCAAGGACTAGCGGGGAACAATGAGCAGTTCTTC
cdr3_aa: CASSQGLAGNNEQFF

cdr3_length: 19
j_call: TRBJ2-1
v_call: TRBV5-4
d_call: TRBD2
cdr3_nt: TGTGCCAGCAGTAATCCGGGACTAGCGGCCGGGAGCTCCTACAATGAGCAGTTCTTC
cdr3_aa: CASSNPGLAAGSSYNEQFF

cdr3_length: 14
j_call: TRBJ2-7
v_call: TRBV5-4
d_call: NA
cdr3_nt: TGTGCCAGCAGCTTGACGAGAAGCTCCTACGAGCAGTACTTC
cdr3_aa: CASSLTRSSYEQYF

cdr3_length: 13
j_call: TRBJ2-1
v_call: TRBV28
d_call: NA
cdr3_nt: TGTGCCAGCAGGAGGAGGGCCGTCAATGAGCAGTTCTTC
cdr3_aa: CASRRRAVNEQFF

cdr3_length: 15
j_call: TRBJ2-3
v_call: TRBV7-3
d_call: TRBD1
cdr3_nt: TGTGCCAGCAGCTTAAGGCGGGCCAGGGGGGATACGCAGTATTTT
cdr3_aa: CASSLRRARGDTQYF

cdr3_length: 12
j_call: TRBJ2-2
v_call: TRBV2
d_call: NA
cdr3_nt: TGTGCCAGCAGGAGGGACAATGGGGAGCTGTTTTTT
cdr3_aa: CASRRDNGELFF

cdr3_length: 14
j_call: TRBJ2-1
v_call: TRBV6-5
d_call: TRBD1
cdr3_nt: TGTGCCAGCAGTTACCGACAGGGTACGCATGAGCAGTTCTTC
cdr3_aa: CASSYRQGTHEQFF

cdr3_length: 14
j_call: TRBJ2-7
v_call: TRBV7-9
d_call: TRBD2
cdr3_nt: TGTGCCAGCAGCCCTCGGACTAGCTCCGACGAGCAGTACTTC
cdr3_aa: CASSPRTSSDEQYF

cdr3_length: 16
j_call: TRBJ2-3
v_call: TRBV4-3
d_call: NA
cdr3_nt: TGCGCCAGCAGCCAAGGTCGGCGGTCCCGCACAGATACGCAGTATTTT
cdr3_aa: CASSQGRRSRTDTQYF

cdr3_length: 16
j_call: TRBJ2-3
v_call: TRBV7-9
d_call: NA
cdr3_nt: TGTGCCAGCAGCTCCGGTACGGGGGGCGGCACAGATAAGCAGTATTTT
cdr3_aa: CASSSGTGGGTDKQYF

cdr3_length: 16
j_call: TRBJ2-1
v_call: TRBV4-3
d_call: TRBD2
cdr3_nt: TGCGCCAGCAGCCAAGAAAGGAGCGGGAGGCACAATGAGCAGTTCTTC
cdr3_aa: CASSQERSGRHNEQFF

cdr3_length: 15
j_call: TRBJ1-1
v_call: TRBV6-5
d_call: NA
cdr3_nt: TGTGCCACCCTCTACTCCCGTCAGACTTACACTGAAGCTTTCTTT
cdr3_aa: CATLYSRQTYTEAFF

cdr3_length: 13
j_call: TRBJ2-3
v_call: TRBV5-8
d_call: TRBD1
cdr3_nt: TGTGCCGCCCGGGACAGGGGATTTGATACGCAGTATTTT
cdr3_aa: CAARDRGFDTQYF

cdr3_length: 11
j_call: TRBJ2-7
v_call: TRBV30
d_call: NA
cdr3_nt: TGTGCCTGGAGCGTAATCTACGAGCAGTACTTC
cdr3_aa: CAWSVIYEQYF

cdr3_length: 11
j_call: TRBJ1-1
v_call: TRBV7-9
d_call: NA
cdr3_nt: TGTGCCAGCAGCCCCGACAGGAAAGCTTTCTTT
cdr3_aa: CASSPDRKAFF

cdr3_length: 15
j_call: TRBJ2-1
v_call: TRBV7-8
d_call: TRBD2
cdr3_nt: TGTGCCAGCAGCTTAGACTTGCGGGAGTACAATGAGCAGTTCTTC
cdr3_aa: CASSLDLREYNEQFF

cdr3_length: 13
j_call: TRBJ2-4
v_call: TRBV10-3
d_call: TRBD2
cdr3_nt: TGTGCCATCAGTGAGGGACTAGCGGACATTCAGTACTTC
cdr3_aa: CAISEGLADIQYF

cdr3_length: 13
j_call: TRBJ2-3
v_call: TRBV7-9
d_call: TRBD1
cdr3_nt: TGTGCCAGCAGTGATGACAGGGCAGATACGCAGTATTTT
cdr3_aa: CASSDDRADTQYF

cdr3_length: 11
j_call: TRBJ2-7
v_call: TRBV2
d_call: NA
cdr3_nt: TGTGCCAGCAGCTCAGGGTCCGAGCAGTACTTC
cdr3_aa: CASSSGSEQYF

cdr3_length: 14
j_call: TRBJ1-1
v_call: TRBV28
d_call: NA
cdr3_nt: TGTGCCAGCCTTCCTCCGGGGAGAAACACTGAAGCTTTCTTT
cdr3_aa: CASLPPGRNTEAFF

cdr3_length: 14
j_call: TRBJ2-5
v_call: TRBV6-5
d_call: TRBD1
cdr3_nt: TGTGCCAGCAGCCAGGACAGGGGCCGTGAGACCCAGTACTTC
cdr3_aa: CASSQDRGRETQYF

cdr3_length: 18
j_call: TRBJ2-3
v_call: TRBV27
d_call: TRBD2
cdr3_nt: TGTGCCAGCAGTTTGAGCCCCCCGACTAGCGGGAGGGCAGATACGCAGTATTTT
cdr3_aa: CASSLSPPTSGRADTQYF

cdr3_length: 16
j_call: TRBJ2-7
v_call: TRBV18
d_call: TRBD1
cdr3_nt: TGTGCCAGCTCAAGCCGGGACAGGGTTCGTTCCTACGAGCAGTACTTC
cdr3_aa: CASSSRDRVRSYEQYF

cdr3_length: 14
j_call: TRBJ2-5
v_call: TRBV6-5
d_call: NA
cdr3_nt: TGTGCCAGCAGTTACTCGAGAGGGTGGGAGACCCAGTACTTC
cdr3_aa: CASSYSRGWETQYF

cdr3_length: 18
j_call: TRBJ2-1
v_call: TRBV7-6
d_call: TRBD2
cdr3_nt: TGTGCCAGCAGCTTAGCTTTACGGACTAGTCTTAGGAACAATGAGCAGTTCTTC
cdr3_aa: CASSLALRTSLRNNEQFF

cdr3_length: 14
j_call: TRBJ1-1
v_call: TRBV29-1
d_call: NA
cdr3_nt: TGCAGCGTTGAACTCGGCCGGGGGGCAAGTGAAGCTTTCTTT
cdr3_aa: CSVELGRGASEAFF

cdr3_length: 13
j_call: TRBJ2-5
v_call: TRBV6-1
d_call: TRBD1
cdr3_nt: TGTGCCAGCAGATTGGACAGGAAAGAGACCCAGTACTTC
cdr3_aa: CASRLDRKETQYF

cdr3_length: 16
j_call: TRBJ2-1
v_call: TRBV18
d_call: TRBD2
cdr3_nt: TGTGCCAGCTCGGCACTCCTAGCGGAAACTGGGAATGAGCAGTTCTTC
cdr3_aa: CASSALLAETGNEQFF

cdr3_length: 16
j_call: TRBJ2-1
v_call: TRBV6-6
d_call: TRBD2
cdr3_nt: TGTGCCAGCGTTGGGAGTAGGGCTAGCGGGAGTGGTGAGCAGTTCTTC
cdr3_aa: CASVGSRASGSGEQFF